The 9 T cell receptor beta chains listed next were all sequenced from one sample in a study of OX40 agonist ivuxolimab in advanced cancers. Using immunoSEQ multiplex PCR, the repertoire was profiled, and TCRdb retains in-frame clones only, with some absent. The data contain about 44,000 clones, 75% to 90% of them singletons. The input for sequencing was CD4+ or CD8+ T cells sorted from blood, taken in a trial of the OX40 agonist ivuxolimab. These receptors originate from an adult with an advanced solid tumor such as melanoma, head and neck, liver or kidney cancer.

The gene calls are TRBV7-8 and TRBJ1-5; D may be TRBD1 (5 bases). Per germline, CDR1 SGHVS and CDR2 FQNEAQ. V was clipped by 5 bases and J by 2 bases, with 13 bases between them. This CDR3 has 15 residues. The CDR3 region is CASSRQSGGNQPQHF. DNA of the CDR3: TGTGCCAGCAGCAGACAGAGCGGGGGCAATCAGCCCCAGCATTTT.

The chain is built from TRBV28 and TRBJ1-5; D not resolved. Germline V gives CDR1 MDHEN, CDR2 SYDVKM. This CDR3 comprises 14 residues. V was clipped by 5 bases and J by 10 bases, with 18 bases between them. The CDR3 loop reads CASSLGIAISPQHF. Here the CDR3 DNA reads TGTGCCAGCAGTCTCGGGATAGCAATCAGCCCCCAGCATTTT.

Only a few counts were recorded for this clone. The chain links TRBV5-1 to TRBJ1-2; 9 bases are a match to TRBD1. J lost 2 bases, V lost 4 bases, and 3 bases had no gene match. Germline-derived CDR1 and CDR2 are SGHRS and YFSETQ. This CDR3 spans 14 amino acids. The CDR3 region is CASSGTGGNYGYTF. CDR3 sequence (DNA): TGCGCCAGCAGCGGAACAGGGGGCAACTATGGCTACACCTTC.

V is TRBV4-1 and J is TRBJ1-5; no clear D. The germline CDR1 and CDR2 sequences are MGHRA and YSYEKL. The CDR3 loop spans 16 amino acids. The germline V and J ends were trimmed by 4 bases and 2 bases, with 15 bases remaining between them. Here the CDR3 reads CASSPLGQTGNQPQHF. The CDR3 DNA sequence: TGCGCCAGCAGCCCGCTGGGCCAAACAGGCAATCAGCCCCAGCATTTT.

This clone was counted a single time. V usage is TRBV6-1 and J usage is TRBJ1-1, with no clear D. This CDR3 contains 14 residues. V lost 2 bases and J lost 1, with 8 bases in between. In germline, CDR1 is MNHNS, CDR2 SASEGT. DNA for the CDR3: TGTGCCAGCAGTGAAAGACCACAGAACACTGAAGCTTTCTTT. Protein: CASSERPQNTEAFF.

The rearrangement links TRBV7-8 to TRBJ2-7, with TRBD1 matching over 10 bases. In germline, CDR1 is SGHVS, CDR2 FQNEAQ. J lost 0 bases, V lost 3 bases, and 5 bases had no gene match. This CDR3 is 16 amino acids long. The CDR3 bases are TGTGCCAGCAGCTTGGGACAGGGGATCCTCTCCTACGAGCAGTACTTC. This codes for CASSLGQGILSYEQYF.

This sequence joins TRBV18 and TRBJ2-2; 7 bases align to TRBD1. The junction had 14 bases not matched to a gene; V was cut back by 6 bases and J by 4 bases. There are 17 residues in the CDR3. The germline CDR1 and CDR2 sequences are KGHSH and LQKENI. CDR3: CASSRIQGIGTTGELFF. The CDR3 DNA reads TGTGCCAGCTCCCGTATACAGGGGATCGGCACCACCGGGGAGCTGTTTTTT.

The chain couples TRBV11-1 to TRBJ2-7, with a possible D match to TRBD1 (5 bases). The V gene lost 3 bases and the J gene lost 2 bases, with 8 bases spanning the gap. CDR3 size: 13 residues. From germline, CDR1 is SGHAT and CDR2 FQDESV (reference sequence). The CDR3 DNA follows: TGTGCCAGCAGCTTTGGACAAGCCTACGAGCAGTACTTC. Amino acids: CASSFGQAYEQYF.

The rearrangement uses TRBV28 and TRBJ2-1, with 8 bases aligning to TRBD1. CDR3 length: 15 residues. The V gene end was trimmed by 7 bases and the J gene end by 0 bases; junction bases not matched to a gene: 5. CDR1 is MDHEN, CDR2 SYDVKM, per germline. The CDR3 bases are TGTGCCAGCAAGAAACAGGGGGGCTCCTACAATGAGCAGTTCTTC. Its protein product is CASKKQGGSYNEQFF.